This is a list of T cell receptor beta chains from one sample in a study of shared clonotypes between healthy human individuals. Using immunoSEQ multiplex PCR, the repertoire was profiled, and TCRdb retains in-frame clones only, with some absent. The profile shows around 500,000 clones, around 80% of them singletons. The sample was PBMCs. All receptors derive from a woman aged 40 to 50 in good health. Some clones in this sample may be carry-over from other donors' samples. The CDR3 runs from the conserved cysteine through the conserved F or W. The D gene is left open where the match is weak. Clone size is not always given. Where it is, it says once, few, many or a class for expanded clones.

>TRBV5-1|-|TRBJ2-7|-
CASSSSPGEIYEQYF
TGCGCCAGCAGCTCCTCACCGGGAGAAATCTACGAGCAGTACTTC
>TRBV5-1|-|TRBJ2-5|-
CASSLPGLEETQYF
TGCGCCAGCAGCTTACCGGGACTGGAAGAGACCCAGTACTTC
>TRBV6-6|TRBD1|TRBJ2-3|-
CASSYGTGPDTQYF
TGTGCCAGCAGTTACGGGACAGGGCCAGATACGCAGTATTTT
>TRBV20-1|-|TRBJ2-1|once
CSASLENEQFF
TGCAGTGCAAGTCTAGAAAATGAGCAGTTCTTC
>TRBV30|-|TRBJ2-2|-
CAWKGTGELFF
TGTGCCTGGAAGGGCACCGGGGAGCTGTTTTTT
>TRBV7-9|-|TRBJ1-1|-
CASSLRGTEAFF
TGTGCCAGCAGCTTACGGGGCACTGAAGCTTTCTTT
>TRBV18|-|TRBJ2-1|-
CASSPPSRRDNEQFF
TGTGCCAGCTCACCACCGAGCCGGCGGGACAATGAGCAGTTCTTC
>TRBV28|TRBD1|TRBJ2-1|-
CASSLRQGAYNEQFF
TGTGCCAGCAGTCTCCGACAGGGGGCCTACAATGAGCAGTTCTTC
>TRBV5-1|-|TRBJ2-3|-
CASSLGGDERDTQYF
TGCGCCAGCAGCTTGGGAGGGGACGAGAGAGATACGCAGTATTTT
>TRBV29-1|-|TRBJ2-3|-
CSVEEVEGTRRYF
TGCAGCGTTGAAGAGGTGGAAGGGACTCGTCGGTATTTT
>TRBV29-1|-|TRBJ1-4|-
CSVSGGQFNEKLFF
TGCAGCGTCTCCGGTGGCCAGTTTAATGAAAAACTGTTTTTT
>TRBV7-2|TRBD1|TRBJ1-1|few
CASSPQGRGNTEAFF
TGTGCCAGCAGCCCACAGGGGCGGGGGAACACTGAAGCTTTCTTT
>TRBV4-1|TRBD2|TRBJ2-7|-
CASSHAGRVEQYF
TGCGCCAGCAGCCATGCAGGGAGGGTTGAGCAGTACTTC
>TRBV10-3|-|TRBJ2-2|many
CATETRTNTGELFF
TGTGCCACCGAGACTAGGACGAACACCGGGGAGCTGTTTTTT
>TRBV11-2|-|TRBJ1-3|-
CASSFSPTGGSTTIYF
TGTGCCAGCAGCTTCAGCCCCACCGGCGGGTCGACCACCATATATTTT
>TRBV7-8|TRBD1|TRBJ2-3|-
CASSQADREIFTDTQYF
TGTGCCAGCAGCCAAGCGGACAGGGAGATATTCACAGATACGCAGTATTTT